In its sample, the clone carrying this T cell receptor beta chain was seen a few times. The antigen remains undetermined. Amplification yielded TCR beta CDR3 regions, with RNA transcripts as the source. A first-round RT-PCR of the TCR CDR3 used the HTBI primer set. Each CDR3 protein gets one entry after TCRdb re-called the multiplex PCR reads with MiXCR. The table shows 360,000 or so distinct CDR3 sequences, with over 15% occurring only once. The data were taken from a study of T cells in Graves' hyperthyroidism and ophthalmopathy. No ophthalmopathy progression within 18 months constituted stable Graves' hyperthyroidism. Those with hyperthyroidism were 18 to 65 years old, newly diagnosed, and ill for under 2 months. Pregnant or lactating patients were excluded, as were those with uncontrolled infection or other autoimmune disease. Germline V gene lookup returns CDR1 KGHSH and CDR2 LQKENI. The CDR3 covers 17 residues. V lost 1 base and J lost 5; bases outside the gene matches: 8.

General observations from the study: Most clonotypes expanded in thyroid above 0.001 were likewise present in blood.

The sequence was collected from a woman under 30 with Graves' hyperthyroidism. This rearrangement joins TRBV18 to TRBJ1-1, with 12 positions matching TRBD1. The sample consisted of blood. CDR3 DNA sequence: TGTGCCAGCTCACCACGTACGGGACAGGGGGCGGGAACTGAAGCTTTCTTT. This encodes CASSPRTGQGAGTEAFF.